This entry features one T cell receptor beta chain sequence. This record belongs to a study of PD-1 blockade in classical Hodgkin lymphoma. After autologous stem cell transplantation all patients relapsed, and prior brentuximab vedotin exposure differed between cohorts. The table came from immunoSEQ multiplex PCR; TCRdb's copy has only in-frame clones and leaves some out. The repertoire holds roughly 40,000 clones, with about 87% as singletons. Sequences were derived from peripheral blood mononuclear cells (PBMCs), sampled at baseline. The origin of this receptor is a human donor with classical Hodgkin lymphoma.

The CDR3: CASSHAGLDTGELFF. CDR3 DNA: TGTGCCAGCAGCCATGCCGGACTAGACACCGGGGAGCTGTTTTTT. The gene calls are TRBV7-3 and TRBJ2-2; 7 nucleotides line up with TRBD2. CDR1 is SGHTA, CDR2 FQGTGA, per germline. Unmatched junction bases numbered 6, after V lost 5 bases and J lost 3 bases. CDR3 length equals 15 residues. The variable domain in full, with the rest retrieved from reference TRBV7-3 and TRBJ2-2, is GAGVSQTPSNKVTEKGKYVELRCDPISGHTALYWYRQSLGQGPEFLIYFQGTGAADDSGLPNDRFFAVRPEGSVSTLKIQRTERGDSAVYLCASSHAGLDTGELFFGEGSRLTVL.